This TCR beta chain stems from a study of blood T cell repertoires in COVID-19. In the study overall: From T cells, B-cell-depleted T cells, or PBMCs came the material, which was cDNA or gDNA.

From germline, CDR1 is SGHVS and CDR2 FQNEAQ. The CDR3 is 13 amino acids. Trimming took 5 bases from V and 3 from J, leaving 10 bases between them. Profiled with immunoSEQ multiplex PCR; TCRdb holds only in-frame clones, not every one. This table has 5,000 to 7,000 clones, roughly 89% appearing once. Sequenced material: peripheral blood. The sequence derives from a human donor in a cohort sampled during active COVID-19. This chain links TRBV7-8 with TRBJ2-5, with unresolved D. DNA for the CDR3: TGTGCCAGCAGCCCCCGAACAGAAGAGACCCAGTACTTC. Its translation: CASSPRTEETQYF.